The rows below give T cell receptor beta chains drawn from one sample of a study of T cell responses to AZD1222 COVID-19 vaccine. Measured with immunoSEQ multiplex PCR; TCRdb has only the in-frame clones, and not every one. The profile covers around 150,000 clones, with approximately 88% appearing a single time and 3% to 4% taken by the ten largest. The source material was peripheral blood, sampled on day 0 of MenACWY control vaccination. All receptors derive from an adult in good health. Each CDR3 is given without its conserved first and last residue. A D gene is named only where the DNA matches it firmly.

v_call,d_call,j_call,cdr3_length,cdr3_aa
TRBV14,TRBD1,TRBJ1-6,13,ASSQEGGGNSPLH
TRBV12-5,NA,TRBJ1-1,11,ATAGQANTEAF
TRBV10-3,NA,TRBJ2-3,13,AISVGQGRTDTQY
TRBV10-1,NA,TRBJ2-7,11,ASTPAVAYEQY
TRBV19,NA,TRBJ1-1,9,ASQDGYEAF
TRBV28,TRBD1,TRBJ1-1,12,ASSGTGGRTEAF
TRBV3-1/TRBV3-2,NA,TRBJ2-7,12,ASSPPPGADEQY
TRBV6-6,NA,TRBJ2-7,12,ASSLQGTVYEQY
TRBV19,NA,TRBJ1-1,14,ASSTDVGWRNTEAF
TRBV7-2,NA,TRBJ2-2,12,ASSYRTGTGELF
TRBV3-1/TRBV3-2,NA,TRBJ1-2,13,ASSQGPDTNYGYT
TRBV7-2,NA,TRBJ2-7,13,ASSLGTGSSYEQY
TRBV19,NA,TRBJ1-2,13,ASKTNRDSRGGYT
TRBV6-2/TRBV6-3,NA,TRBJ2-7,12,ASSYSGTDYEQY
TRBV2,TRBD1,TRBJ1-1,12,ASRLGQRNTEAF
TRBV12-5,NA,TRBJ1-4,13,ASGLSLGGNEKLF
TRBV7-2,TRBD2,TRBJ2-3,15,ASSGLAGHSSTDTQY
TRBV5-1,TRBD2,TRBJ2-2,13,ASRLIAGEGGELF
TRBV5-1,NA,TRBJ2-2,13,ASSFLTSFTGELF
TRBV6-6,NA,TRBJ1-2,13,ASSNPGTEPYGYT
TRBV14,TRBD2,TRBJ2-5,14,ASSQVVQRGRETQY
TRBV4-3,NA,TRBJ1-3,11,ASSQAARNTIY
TRBV11-3,NA,TRBJ1-4,17,ASSLDTGSGQPHNEKLF
TRBV5-1,TRBD1,TRBJ2-7,13,ASSFSGTGQGEQY
TRBV9,TRBD1,TRBJ1-2,12,ASARDRESYGYT
TRBV6-2/TRBV6-3,TRBD1,TRBJ1-1,13,ASSPRTGWATEAF
TRBV7-2,TRBD2,TRBJ2-5,12,ASSPSREVETQY
TRBV24-1,TRBD1,TRBJ1-3,13,ATSAGQGRRNTIY
TRBV19,NA,TRBJ1-2,10,ASNLGRYGYT
TRBV9,NA,TRBJ1-2,13,ASSVAGRTNYGYT
TRBV15,NA,TRBJ1-2,13,ATSREQTAFYGYT
TRBV28,NA,TRBJ2-7,11,ASRNRETYEQY
TRBV7-3,TRBD2,TRBJ2-1,13,ASSLMGTSEDEQF
TRBV5-1,NA,TRBJ2-7,13,ASSFRDGSSYEQY
TRBV7-9,NA,TRBJ2-3,13,ASSFRGQITDTQY
TRBV12-3/TRBV12-4,NA,TRBJ2-7,11,ASSRSGSYEQY
TRBV19,NA,TRBJ1-4,11,ASLRTPNEKLF
TRBV6-5,TRBD1,TRBJ2-1,12,ASRGQDSYNEQF
TRBV14,TRBD2,TRBJ2-1,14,ASSPHREGFYNEQF
TRBV9,TRBD2,TRBJ2-1,15,ASSVARLAGGINEQF
TRBV12-5,NA,TRBJ2-7,11,ASGPGKGNEQY
TRBV5-1,TRBD1,TRBJ1-4,12,ASSAQGAYEKLF
TRBV7-2,NA,TRBJ2-7,11,ASSGGTEYEQY
TRBV6-1,NA,TRBJ1-2,13,ASSEATGLNYGYT
TRBV5-1,NA,TRBJ1-1,12,ASSVLQGDTEAF
TRBV6-1,NA,TRBJ2-3,13,ASSEAKGSIDTQY
TRBV11-2,NA,TRBJ1-1,12,ASSPFQGVPEAF
TRBV18,NA,TRBJ2-1,9,ASSSDNEQF
TRBV9,NA,TRBJ2-6,16,ASSVAQGKESGANVLT
TRBV2,NA,TRBJ1-4,12,ASSEFGPNEKLF
TRBV12-5,TRBD2,TRBJ2-3,13,ASAQGRLAGDTQY
TRBV4-3,NA,TRBJ2-7,12,ASSQERSSYEQY
TRBV19,NA,TRBJ1-5,12,ASSMYGGDQPQH
TRBV7-3,NA,TRBJ1-1,12,ASSLGGIHTEAF
TRBV5-6,NA,TRBJ2-6,17,ASSSPVGKPLSGANVLT
TRBV14,TRBD2,TRBJ2-7,14,ASSQSLAGLSYEQY
TRBV30,NA,TRBJ1-5,11,AWGEQGNQPQH
TRBV20-1,NA,TRBJ1-1,9,SARGNTEAF
TRBV10-3,TRBD2,TRBJ2-4,13,AISSTSGGVNIQY
TRBV24-1,TRBD2,TRBJ2-1,14,ATSDPRGEDYNEQF